The table lists the clone carrying this T cell receptor beta chain with a few counts. This entry belongs to a study of blood T cells in healthy people across ages. The use of a sample-barcoded 5' primer and a J-beta primer mix characterized a second PCR of roughly 6 to 12 cycles. At least 2.5 million CDR3-containing paired-end reads were obtained per sample. TCRdb independently ran MiXCR on the 5' RACE reads; one entry per CDR3 protein. Of 800,000 or so distinct CDR3 sequences listed, approximately 25% were seen once; the top ten hold approximately 3.7%. The V end lost 0 bases, the J end lost 5 bases, and 11 bases lay between the germline ends. Germline CDR1 SGHVS, CDR2 FQNEAQ. The CDR3 extends over 14 amino acids. The data also belong to a second study, concerning T cells of mothers and their children.

The V call is TRBV7-8, the J call TRBJ2-7; D not certain. Input material: blood. The clonotype comes from a boy between 10 and 17 years old in good health. DNA for the CDR3: TGTGCCAGCAGCTTAGCCGAAGGGAACGACGAGCAGTACTTC. This encodes CASSLAEGNDEQYF. Based on the CDR3 plus reference TRBV7-8 and TRBJ2-7, the full variable domain is GAGVSQSPRYKVAKRGQDVALRCDPISGHVSLFWYQQALGQGPEFLTYFQNEAQLDKSGLPSDRFFAERPEGSVSTLKIQRTQQEDSAVYLCASSLAEGNDEQYFGPGTRLTVT.